The rows below give T cell receptor beta chains drawn from one sample of a study of T cell repertoires in ileal Crohn's disease. Some clones are missing from TCRdb's copy, which holds only in-frame ones; the method was immunoSEQ multiplex PCR. Of some 5,000 clones in the sample, around 80% are singletons; the top ten hold 40% to 50%. What was sequenced was ileal tissue. These receptors all stem from an adult with Crohn's disease. The CDR3 runs from the conserved cysteine through the conserved F or W. A D gene is named only where the DNA matches it firmly. Size tells how often a clone was seen (once, few, many) or the class of an expanded clone, and some rows leave it out.

d_gene	abundance	v_gene	j_gene	len	CDR3nt	CDR3aa
.	.	TRBV2	TRBJ1-3	16	TGTGCCAGCAGTGCGGAGAGTGGCCGATTCGGAAACACCATATATTTT	CASSAESGRFGNTIYF
TRBD1	.	TRBV7-2	TRBJ1-2	14	TGTGCCAGCAGCTTAGCGGGGACAGGGCGTGGCTACACCTTC	CASSLAGTGRGYTF
.	.	TRBV7-7	TRBJ2-7	13	TGTGCCAGCAGCTTAGGGCCCTTCTACGAGCAGTACTTC	CASSLGPFYEQYF
.	once	TRBV10-2	TRBJ2-3	13	TGCGCCAGCACCACTAGAATCACAGATACGCAGTATTTT	CASTTRITDTQYF
.	.	TRBV19	TRBJ2-7	15	TGTGCCAGTAGTATTAGCACAAATAAGGTTTACGAGCAGTACTTC	CASSISTNKVYEQYF
.	few	TRBV5-4	TRBJ1-5	13	TGTGCCAGCAGCTTGGACCATAATCAGCCCCAGCATTTT	CASSLDHNQPQHF
TRBD2	.	TRBV9	TRBJ2-7	14	TGTGCCAGCAGCGGTAGCGGGGCCACGGGCGAGCAGTACTTC	CASSGSGATGEQYF
.	.	TRBV30	TRBJ1-4	15	TGTGCCTGGAGTGCCATCAGGTTAACTAATGAAAAACTGTTTTTT	CAWSAIRLTNEKLFF
.	few	TRBV27	TRBJ2-3	15	TGTGCCAGCAGTTTGAGACAGGATGGCACAGATACGCAGTATTTT	CASSLRQDGTDTQYF
TRBD2	few	TRBV9	TRBJ2-7	13	TGTGCCAGCAGCCGGACTAGTTCCTACGAGCAGTACTTC	CASSRTSSYEQYF
TRBD1	once	TRBV7-6	TRBJ2-2	14	TGTGCCAGCAGCGGCGGACAGGGGGTCGGGGAGCTGTTTTTT	CASSGGQGVGELFF
.	.	TRBV5-1	TRBJ2-3	12	TGCGCCAGCAGCCTTCCCACAGATACGCAGTATTTT	CASSLPTDTQYF
.	.	TRBV11-2	TRBJ2-3	13	TGTGCCAGCAGCTTAGGACCTCAGGATACGCAGTATTTT	CASSLGPQDTQYF
TRBD1	.	TRBV11-2	TRBJ2-5	16	TGTGCCAGCAGCACAGGACAGGGTACATCTCAAGAGACCCAGTACTTC	CASSTGQGTSQETQYF
.	.	TRBV5-6	TRBJ2-7	12	TGTGCCAGCAGCTTGGCCATGGGAGAGCAGTACTTC	CASSLAMGEQYF
.	.	TRBV2	TRBJ2-2	13	TGTGCCAGCAGTGTTCCGGGGTCCGGGGAGCTGTTTTTT	CASSVPGSGELFF
.	.	TRBV5-8	TRBJ1-1	14	TGTGCCAGCAGCTCGGACGGTCGGGTAGCTGAAGCTTTCTTT	CASSSDGRVAEAFF
.	.	TRBV28	TRBJ2-7	11	TGTGCCATCGAGGGGAGAGGCGAGCAGTACTTC	CAIEGRGEQYF
.	.	TRBV7-6	TRBJ2-2	14	TGTGCCAGCAGCGGGAGGGGGGCCTCCGGGGAGCTGTTTTTT	CASSGRGASGELFF
.	once	TRBV11-1	TRBJ2-5	15	TGTGCCAGCAGCTTAGAGGGGACCCTTGTAGAGACCCAGTACTTC	CASSLEGTLVETQYF
TRBD1	once	TRBV9	TRBJ2-7	13	TGTGCCAGCAGTGGACAGGGGGCCTACGAGCAGTACTTC	CASSGQGAYEQYF
.	.	TRBV9	TRBJ2-3	12	TGTGCCAGCAGCGTAGGGGGAGATACGCAGTATTTT	CASSVGGDTQYF
TRBD1	.	TRBV11-2	TRBJ1-6	15	TGTGCCAGCAGCCCTCCGGGACAGACCAATTCACCCCTCCACTTT	CASSPPGQTNSPLHF
.	.	TRBV5-7	TRBJ1-5	15	TGTGCCAGCAGCTTGCGGGGCAATTTAAATCAGCCCCAGCATTTT	CASSLRGNLNQPQHF
.	.	TRBV19	TRBJ1-1	14	TGTGCCAGTAGTCCGACAGACTTGAACACTGAAGCTTTCTTT	CASSPTDLNTEAFF
TRBD1	.	TRBV19	TRBJ1-1	13	TGTGCCAGTCAACAGGGGGCGAACACTGAAGCTTTCTTT	CASQQGANTEAFF
.	.	TRBV5-1	TRBJ1-6	15	TGCGCCAGCAGCCCGGGGGGTTCCTATAATTCACCCCTCCACTTT	CASSPGGSYNSPLHF
TRBD1	.	TRBV5-1	TRBJ1-6	14	TGCGCCAGCAGCGGCGGGACAGGGAATTCACCCCTCCACTTT	CASSGGTGNSPLHF
.	.	TRBV30	TRBJ2-7	11	TGTGCCTGTACGCGCAGCTTTGAGCAGTACTTC	CACTRSFEQYF
.	few	TRBV29-1	TRBJ2-3	13	TGCAGCCCGAGGGACAAAAGCACAGATACGCAGTATTTT	CSPRDKSTDTQYF
TRBD1	once	TRBV29-1	TRBJ2-7	17	TGCAGCGTTGGGTCTGTCGGGTCCGGTGACAGGGGCTACGAGCAGTACTTC	CSVGSVGSGDRGYEQYF
.	few	TRBV7-2	TRBJ1-2	15	TGTGCCAGCAGCCCTGGTGGGGAGGGAAACTATGGCTACACCTTC	CASSPGGEGNYGYTF
.	.	TRBV7-3	TRBJ1-2	13	TGTGCCAGCAGCTTCGCCGACGGGAATGGCTACACCTTC	CASSFADGNGYTF
TRBD1	.	TRBV27	TRBJ1-2	14	TGTGCCAGCTCCCCCTCTGACAGGGCTGGCGGCTACACCTTC	CASSPSDRAGGYTF
.	.	TRBV7-2	TRBJ2-7	16	TGTGCCAGCAGCACAAGGGGGGCAGCCCCACTCTACGAGCAGTACTTC	CASSTRGAAPLYEQYF
.	few	TRBV7-8	TRBJ1-5	16	TGTGCCAGCAGCTTAGTGATTAACAGGGCCAATCAGCCCCAGCATTTT	CASSLVINRANQPQHF
TRBD1	.	TRBV5-1	TRBJ2-3	13	TGCGCCAGCAGGACAGGGGGCACAGATACGCAGTATTTT	CASRTGGTDTQYF
TRBD2	.	TRBV2	TRBJ2-3	16	TGTGCCAGCAGGAGAACTAGCGGGGGGAGCACAGATACGCAGTATTTT	CASRRTSGGSTDTQYF
.	.	TRBV5-4	TRBJ2-3	14	TGTGCCAGCAGCGCCTGGGGGGATGCAGATACGCAGTATTTT	CASSAWGDADTQYF
.	.	TRBV19	TRBJ1-5	15	TGTGCCAGTAGCAGTTGGACAGAGCTGGCTCAGCCCCAGCATTTT	CASSSWTELAQPQHF
.	.	TRBV4-3	TRBJ2-2	18	TGCGCCAGCAGCCAAGGGTTCGCGGGTGACTCGAACACCGGGGAGCTGTTTTTT	CASSQGFAGDSNTGELFF
.	.	TRBV18	TRBJ2-3	17	TGTGCCAGCTCACCTATCCGACAGGCGGGATCCACAGATACGCAGTATTTT	CASSPIRQAGSTDTQYF
.	few	TRBV15	TRBJ2-5	15	TGTGCCACCAGCAGAGATAGGGCATCACAAGAGACCCAGTACTTC	CATSRDRASQETQYF
TRBD1	.	TRBV19	TRBJ1-5	15	TGTGCCAGTAGGGGGGGACAGGGAAGCAATCAGCCCCAGCATTTT	CASRGGQGSNQPQHF
.	.	TRBV6-6	TRBJ1-1	12	TGTGCCAGCAGTTGGCAGGGCACTGAAGCTTTCTTT	CASSWQGTEAFF